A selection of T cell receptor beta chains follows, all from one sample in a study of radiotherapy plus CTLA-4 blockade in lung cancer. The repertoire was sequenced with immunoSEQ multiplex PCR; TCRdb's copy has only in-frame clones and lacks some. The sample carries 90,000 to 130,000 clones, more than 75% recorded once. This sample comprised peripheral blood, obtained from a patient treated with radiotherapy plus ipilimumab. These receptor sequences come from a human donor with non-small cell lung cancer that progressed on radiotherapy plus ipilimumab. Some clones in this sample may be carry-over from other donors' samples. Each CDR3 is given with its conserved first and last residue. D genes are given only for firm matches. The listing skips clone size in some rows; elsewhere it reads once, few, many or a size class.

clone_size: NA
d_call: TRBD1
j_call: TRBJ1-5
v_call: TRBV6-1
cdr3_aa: CASTIQGAVQPQHF
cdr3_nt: TGTGCCAGCACCATACAGGGGGCAGTTCAGCCCCAGCATTTT

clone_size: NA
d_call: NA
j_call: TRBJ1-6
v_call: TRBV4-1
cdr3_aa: CASSHQQGRGSYNSPLHF
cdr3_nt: TGCGCCAGCAGCCACCAACAGGGACGGGGCTCCTATAATTCACCCCTCCACTTT

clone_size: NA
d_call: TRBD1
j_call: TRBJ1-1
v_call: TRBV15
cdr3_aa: CATRRTGGNTEAFF
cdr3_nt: TGTGCCACCAGACGGACAGGGGGGAACACTGAAGCTTTCTTT

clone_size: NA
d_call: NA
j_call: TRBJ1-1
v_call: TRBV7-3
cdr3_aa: CASSAGADLEAFF
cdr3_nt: TGTGCCAGCAGCGCTGGGGCTGATTTGGAAGCTTTCTTT

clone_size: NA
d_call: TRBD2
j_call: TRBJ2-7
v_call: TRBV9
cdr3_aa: CASSTSSGGASEQYF
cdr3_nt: TGTGCCAGCAGCACTTCTAGCGGGGGGGCCTCCGAGCAGTACTTC

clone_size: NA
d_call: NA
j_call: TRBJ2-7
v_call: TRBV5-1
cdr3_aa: CASRGTTALGEQYF
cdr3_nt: TGCGCCAGCAGGGGGACAACGGCCTTAGGTGAGCAGTACTTC

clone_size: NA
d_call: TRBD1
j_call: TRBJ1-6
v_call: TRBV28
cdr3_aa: CAITGVGSPLHF
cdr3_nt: TGTGCCATTACAGGGGTAGGGTCACCCCTCCACTTT

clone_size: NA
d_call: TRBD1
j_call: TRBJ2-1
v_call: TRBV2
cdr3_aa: CASRADRGSYNEQFF
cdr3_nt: TGTGCCAGCAGGGCGGACAGGGGCTCCTACAATGAGCAGTTCTTC

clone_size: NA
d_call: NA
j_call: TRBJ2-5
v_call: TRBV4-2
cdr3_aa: CASSQDRGGTETQYF
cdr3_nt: TGTGCCAGCAGCCAAGATCGCGGAGGGACAGAGACCCAGTACTTC

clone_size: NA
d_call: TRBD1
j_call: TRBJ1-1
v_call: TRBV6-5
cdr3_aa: CASSYRDRGTEAFF
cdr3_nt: TGTGCCAGCAGTTACCGGGACAGGGGCACTGAAGCTTTCTTT

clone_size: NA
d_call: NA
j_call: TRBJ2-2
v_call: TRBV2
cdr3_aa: CASSEAGRGPGELFF
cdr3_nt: TGTGCCAGCAGTGAAGCCGGTCGGGGGCCTGGGGAGCTGTTTTTT

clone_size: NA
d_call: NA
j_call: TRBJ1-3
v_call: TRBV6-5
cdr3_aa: CASSYSRPSGNTIYF
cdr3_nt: TGTGCCAGCAGTTACTCCAGGCCCTCTGGAAACACCATATATTTT

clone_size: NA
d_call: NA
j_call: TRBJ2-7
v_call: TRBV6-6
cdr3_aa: CASRHTRDYEQYF
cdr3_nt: TGTGCCAGCAGACACACTAGGGACTACGAGCAGTACTTC

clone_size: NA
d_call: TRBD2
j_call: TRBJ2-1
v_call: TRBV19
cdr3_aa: CASAIAGGPGEQFF
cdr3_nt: TGTGCCAGCGCTATAGCGGGGGGGCCGGGTGAGCAGTTCTTC

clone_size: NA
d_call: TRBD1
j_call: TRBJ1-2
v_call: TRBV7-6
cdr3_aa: CASSRSPTGTGVGGYTF
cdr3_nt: TGTGCCAGCAGCCGCTCTCCCACCGGGACAGGAGTAGGTGGCTACACCTTC

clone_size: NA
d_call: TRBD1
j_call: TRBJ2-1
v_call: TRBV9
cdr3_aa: CASSLGQYNEQFF
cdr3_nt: TGTGCCAGCAGCCTGGGACAGTACAATGAGCAGTTCTTC

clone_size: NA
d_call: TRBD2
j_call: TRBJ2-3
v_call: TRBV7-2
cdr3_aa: CASSLEAAGGPGHTDTQYF
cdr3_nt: TGTGCCAGCAGCTTAGAGGCAGCGGGGGGGCCGGGGCACACAGATACGCAGTATTTT

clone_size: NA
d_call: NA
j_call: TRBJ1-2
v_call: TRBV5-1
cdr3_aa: CASSDGNNYGYTF
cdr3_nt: TGCGCCAGCAGCGATGGCAACAACTATGGCTACACCTTC

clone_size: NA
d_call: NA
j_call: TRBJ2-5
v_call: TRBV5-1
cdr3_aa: CASSDYRDPSQETQYF
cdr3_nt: TGCGCCAGCAGCGACTACAGGGACCCCTCTCAGGAGACCCAGTACTTC

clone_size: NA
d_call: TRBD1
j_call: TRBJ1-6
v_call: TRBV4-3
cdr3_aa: CASSHWTGAGDSPLHF
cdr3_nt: TGCGCCAGCAGCCATTGGACAGGGGCTGGCGATTCACCCCTCCACTTT

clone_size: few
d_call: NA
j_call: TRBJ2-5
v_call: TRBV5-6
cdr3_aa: CASSLGGLNGETQYF
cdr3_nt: TGTGCCAGCAGCTTGGGGGGGCTGAATGGAGAGACCCAGTACTTC

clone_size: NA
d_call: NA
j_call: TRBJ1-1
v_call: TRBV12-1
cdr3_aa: CASSFARDLFF
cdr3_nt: TGTGCCAGCAGCTTTGCGCGGGACCTCTTCTTT

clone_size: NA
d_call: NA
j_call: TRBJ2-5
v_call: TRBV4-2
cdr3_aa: CASSQEARLGQETQYF
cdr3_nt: TGTGCCAGCAGCCAAGAGGCCCGGCTGGGGCAAGAGACCCAGTACTTC

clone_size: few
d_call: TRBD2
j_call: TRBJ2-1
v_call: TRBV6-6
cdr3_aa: CASSYTSGGPYNEQFF
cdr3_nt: TGTGCCAGCAGTTACACCAGCGGGGGGCCCTACAATGAGCAGTTCTTC

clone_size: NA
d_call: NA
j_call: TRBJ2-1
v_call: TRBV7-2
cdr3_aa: CASSLYGDAAEQFF
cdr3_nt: TGTGCCAGCAGCTTATACGGGGACGCAGCTGAGCAGTTCTTC

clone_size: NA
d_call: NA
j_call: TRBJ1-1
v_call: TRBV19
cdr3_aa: CASSPLPGGTEAFF
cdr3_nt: TGTGCCAGTAGTCCCCTCCCCGGGGGCACTGAAGCTTTCTTT

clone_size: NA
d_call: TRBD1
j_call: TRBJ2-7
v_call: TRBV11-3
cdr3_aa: CASSGGQGESYEQYF
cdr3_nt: TGTGCCAGCAGCGGCGGACAGGGGGAGTCCTACGAGCAGTACTTC

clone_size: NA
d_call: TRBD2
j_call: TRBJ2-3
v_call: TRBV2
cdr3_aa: CASSGLAGTDTQYF
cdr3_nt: TGTGCCAGCAGCGGACTAGCGGGCACAGATACGCAGTATTTT

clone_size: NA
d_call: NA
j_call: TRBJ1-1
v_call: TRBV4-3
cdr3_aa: CASSLLGSDTEAFF
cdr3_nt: TGCGCCAGCAGCCTTCTGGGGTCGGACACTGAAGCTTTCTTT

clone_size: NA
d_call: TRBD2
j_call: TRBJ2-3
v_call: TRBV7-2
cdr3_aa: CASSLRASGGTTDTQYF
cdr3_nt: TGTGCCAGCAGCTTACGTGCTAGCGGGGGGACAACAGATACGCAGTATTTT

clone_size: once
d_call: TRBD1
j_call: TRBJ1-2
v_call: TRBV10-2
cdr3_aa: CASSTGGLRGYTF
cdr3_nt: TGCGCCAGCAGCACAGGGGGATTGAGAGGCTACACCTTC